This T cell receptor (beta chain) was captured in a study of T-cell memory formation after mild COVID-19. About the study: The study found TCR clusters largely donor specific.

This clonotype was seen ten or more times. Using its own MiXCR run on the 5' RACE reads, TCRdb lists one record per CDR3 protein. Among roughly 190,000 distinct CDR3 sequences listed, around 16% were seen once. Germline V gene lookup returns CDR1 DFQATT and CDR2 SNEGSKA (reference sequence). V gave up 5 bases and J gave up 8 bases; unmatched junction bases: 11. The CDR3 spans 15 residues. The chain employs TRBV20-1 and TRBJ1-6; 8 nucleotides agree with TRBD1. The receptor comes from an adult woman who had mild COVID-19 (a few samples of this study predate the infection). Cell type and time point are not known. The material sequenced was PBMCs or a T cell subset sorted from them (not recorded which). CDR3 sequence: CSASRNRGRDSPLHF. CDR3 coding DNA: TGCAGTGCTTCCAGAAACAGGGGGAGGGATTCACCCCTCCACTTT.